The 26 T cell receptor beta chains below come from one sample, sequenced in a study of T cells in Graves' hyperthyroidism and ophthalmopathy. Amplified TCR beta CDR3 regions derived from RNA transcripts. A set of HTBI primers served as the primers for a first-round RT-PCR of the TCR CDR3. Via MiXCR, TCRdb re-called the multiplex PCR reads, giving one row per CDR3 protein. The table has 350,000 to 400,000 distinct CDR3 sequences, about 15% seen once; the top ten hold approximately 30%. Input material: blood. These receptors all come from a woman in her twenties or thirties with Graves' hyperthyroidism.

This clonotype was seen many times. The chain carries TRBV7-2 and TRBJ2-1, with a tentative D call TRBD2 (6 bases). The length of the CDR3 is 16 residues. V was shortened by 1 base and J by 4 bases, with 14 bases between the two germline ends. Germline loops: CDR1 SGHTA, CDR2 FQGNSA. In DNA, the CDR3 is TGTGCCAGCAGCTTAGATGGGGGGATGACGTACAATGAGCAGTTCTTC. Its protein product is CASSLDGGMTYNEQFF.

This sequence joins TRBV5-1 and TRBJ1-4; D call uncertain. CDR1 and CDR2 (germline): SGHRS, YFSETQ. The CDR3 contains 14 residues. Trimming took off 2 bases at V and 5 bases at J, with 10 bases between the two ends. The CDR3 DNA reads as TGCGCCAGCAGCTTAGGCAGGCAGAATGAAAAACTGTTTTTT. Its translation: CASSLGRQNEKLFF.

This clonotype has just a few counts. The chain has TRBV12-5 and TRBJ1-5, with TRBD1 matching 7 bases. Germline CDR1 reads LGHNT; CDR2 reads FRNRAP. V was pared by 0 bases and J by 4 bases, with 6 bases of the junction left unmatched. This CDR3 spans 16 amino acids. In nucleotides, the CDR3 is TGTGCTAGTGGTTTGGTGGGAAGGGGGCGGAATCAGCCCCAGCATTTT. Its protein is CASGLVGRGRNQPQHF. The full variable domain, with the rest looked up from reference TRBV12-5 and TRBJ1-5, is DARVTQTPRHKVTEMGQEVTMRCQPILGHNTVFWYRQTMMQGLELLAYFRNRAPLDDSGMPKDRFSAEMPDATLATLKIQPSEPRDSAVYFCASGLVGRGRNQPQHFGDGTRLSIL.

Concerning this clonotype itself: This sequence may be a read error, since a much larger clone differs from it by one base. The chain couples TRBV28 to TRBJ1-5; no definite D call. Germline CDR1 reads MDHEN; CDR2 reads SYDVKM. The CDR3 covers 12 residues. Trimming removed 11 bases from V and 4 bases from J, with 12 bases in between. The CDR3 protein is CAGTRGNQPQHF. CDR3 bases: TGTGCCGGCACCCGAGGGAATCAGCCCCAGCATTTT.

This clonotype was seen a handful of times. This rearrangement joins TRBV25-1 to TRBJ2-3; TRBD1 is a possible D gene (5 bases). V shed 1 base and J shed 2 bases, with 10 bases lying between them. The CDR3 totals 15 residues. The germline CDR1 and CDR2 sequences are MGHDK and SYGVNS. The CDR3 DNA reads as TGTGCCAGCAGTGAATGGGGCAGGTACACAGATACGCAGTATTTT. Translation: CASSEWGRYTDTQYF.

This clonotype has a handful of counts. This may come from a read error, since a much larger clone is one base off. The V call is TRBV18, the J call TRBJ2-3; maybe TRBD1 (5 bases). This CDR3 region has 13 residues. Germline V gene lookup returns CDR1 KGHSH and CDR2 LQKENI. The CDR3 protein is CVSSQALRDTQYF. The DNA of the CDR3 is TGTGTCAGCTCACAGGCTCTTCGGGATACGCAGTATTTT.

This clonotype was observed a few times. This chain joins TRBV3-1 and TRBJ1-6, with 7 nucleotides matching TRBD1. This CDR3 is built from 20 residues. Unmatched junction bases numbered 15, after V lost 4 bases and J lost 0 bases. Germline CDR1 LGHDT, CDR2 YNNKEL (reference sequence). This chain's CDR3 is CASSPTGTDHRSSYNSPLHF. The CDR3 bases are TGTGCCAGCAGCCCTACCGGGACAGATCATCGGAGCTCCTATAATTCACCCCTCCACTTT.

Ten or more counts support this clonotype. The chain joins TRBV3-1 to TRBJ2-5; D remains unclear. The V gene lost 4 bases and the J gene lost 1 base, with 13 bases spanning the gap. The CDR3 extends over 15 amino acids. The germline CDR1 and CDR2 sequences are LGHDT and YNNKEL (reference sequence). The CDR3 loop is CASSRLGTPQETQYF. The CDR3 DNA is TGTGCCAGCAGCCGATTGGGAACTCCCCAAGAGACCCAGTACTTC.

This clonotype was seen at least ten times. The chain couples TRBV12-3 or TRBV12-4 to TRBJ1-2, with a weak D call TRBD1 (5 bases). This CDR3 spans 14 amino acids. V was clipped by 3 bases and J by 6 bases, with 14 bases between them. The CDR3: CASSLWGRADGYTF. DNA of the CDR3: TGTGCCAGCAGTTTGTGGGGCCGCGCGGATGGCTACACCTTC.

The chain carries TRBV11-2 and TRBJ1-1; possible D gene TRBD1, 5 bases. This CDR3 has 16 residues. Germline CDR1 reads SGHAT; CDR2 reads FQNNGV. The V end was cut by 7 bases, the J end by 1 base, with 19 bases between. The CDR3 nucleotides read TGTGCCAGCAACCCTACCTTCGGACATCAGAACACTGAAGCTTTCTTT. Its translation: CASNPTFGHQNTEAFF.

Many counts were recorded for this clonotype. The chain has TRBV5-5 and TRBJ1-1, with 7 nucleotides matching TRBD1. This CDR3 spans 15 amino acids. Unmatched junction bases numbered 9, after V lost 4 bases and J lost 3 bases. CDR1 and CDR2 (germline): SGHKS, YYEKEE (reference sequence). CDR3 nucleotide sequence: TGTGCCAGCAGCCGCTGGGACAGAGGGCACACTGAAGCTTTCTTT. Amino acid sequence: CASSRWDRGHTEAFF.

The chain employs TRBV20-1 and TRBJ1-6, with 8 positions matching TRBD1. Germline CDR1 and CDR2: DFQATT and SNEGSKA (reference sequence). Trimming removed 2 bases from V and 7 bases from J; junction bases left unmatched: 4. The CDR3 is made up of 14 amino acids. CDR3 sequence (DNA): TGCAGTGCTAGACCGGGACAGGCGAATTCACCCCTCCACTTT. It specifies CSARPGQANSPLHF.

This clonotype appeared many times. The chain is built from TRBV20-1 and TRBJ2-3, with a possible D match to TRBD2 (5 bases). This CDR3 is built from 13 residues. The ends were cut back, 1 base at V and 6 bases at J, with 11 bases in the middle. Germline assignment: CDR1 DFQATT and CDR2 SNEGSKA (reference sequence). CDR3 loop: CSARVASMDTQYF. CDR3 nucleotide sequence: TGCAGTGCTAGAGTCGCTAGCATGGATACGCAGTATTTT.

This chain links TRBV24-1 with TRBJ2-2; a possible D gene is TRBD1 (5 bases). Trimming shortened V by 1 base and J by 3 bases, and 11 bases separated the two germline ends. The CDR3 has 16 residues. CDR1 and CDR2 from the germline V gene are KGHDR and SFDVKD. The CDR3 spells CATSDLRGEDTGELFF. The CDR3 bases are TGTGCCACCAGTGATTTAAGGGGCGAAGACACCGGGGAGCTGTTTTTT.

This clonotype was seen only a few times. At one boundary the junction diverges from the germline segment, which might be a read error. The chain couples TRBV5-1 to TRBJ2-2; tentative D call: TRBD1 (6 bases). Germline V CDR1 and CDR2: SGHRS, YFSETQ. The CDR3 is made up of 15 amino acids. CDR3 DNA: TGCGCCAGCAGCCGTCTACAGGGAGACACCGGGGAGCTGCTTTTT. It encodes CASSRLQGDTGELLF.

This clonotype has at least ten counts. This sequence joins TRBV28 and TRBJ2-2; maybe TRBD2 (6 bases). The germline V and J ends were trimmed by 7 bases and 4 bases, with 19 bases remaining between them. CDR1 MDHEN and CDR2 SYDVKM come from the germline V gene. CDR3 length: 16 residues. The CDR3, as DNA: TGTGCCAGCACCCGGTCGCCTAGCGTGACCACCGGGGAGCTGTTTTTT. This gives the protein CASTRSPSVTTGELFF.

This clonotype was counted many times. The chain uses TRBV7-2 and TRBJ2-7; a weak D match, TRBD1 (6 bases). The germline CDR1 and CDR2 sequences are SGHTA and FQGNSA. The V end was cut by 3 bases, the J end by 2 bases, with 14 bases between. The CDR3 extends over 15 amino acids. The CDR3 coding sequence is TGTGCCAGCAGCTTTACCCGGGACACAACCTACGAGCAGTACTTC. Its protein is CASSFTRDTTYEQYF.

This clonotype appeared many times. CDR3: CASSNRGPYEQYF. The CDR3 DNA reads TGTGCCAGCAGCAACAGGGGGCCCTACGAGCAGTACTTC. The chain employs TRBV6-2 or TRBV6-3 and TRBJ2-7, with TRBD1 matching 9 bases. V shed 6 bases and J 2 bases; nucleotides not matched to a gene: 2. This CDR3 is built from 13 residues. CDR1 is MNHEY, CDR2 SVGEGT, per germline.

This clonotype was observed at least ten times. The V gene is TRBV18, the J gene TRBJ1-5; 8 bases match TRBD1. There are 16 residues in the CDR3. J gave up 0 bases and V 3 bases, and 4 bases lay outside the gene matches. Germline CDR1 reads KGHSH; CDR2 reads LQKENI. CDR3 DNA sequence: TGTGCCAGCTCACCTAAGACAGGGGCTAGCAATCAGCCCCAGCATTTT. Its translation is CASSPKTGASNQPQHF.

The chain recombines TRBV10-3 with TRBJ2-3, with D tentatively TRBD1 (6 bases). Germline V gene lookup returns CDR1 ENHRY and CDR2 SYGVKD. The V and J ends lost 3 bases and 1 base respectively, with 11 bases between them. CDR3 size: 15 residues. The CDR3 loop is CAISERDKGTDTQYF. The DNA of the CDR3 is TGTGCCATCAGTGAAAGGGACAAAGGCACAGATACGCAGTATTTT.

This clonotype was picked up many times. The rearrangement joins TRBV3-1 to TRBJ2-3, with D perhaps matching TRBD2 (6 bases). Trimming shortened V by 1 base and J by 1 base, and 12 bases separated the two germline ends. CDR3 length equals 16 residues. The V gene's germline CDR1 is LGHDT and CDR2 YNNKEL (reference sequence). The CDR3 sequence is CASSQGVGSGTDTQYF. DNA of the CDR3: TGTGCCAGCAGCCAAGGTGTCGGGAGCGGCACAGATACGCAGTATTTT.

There are many counts of this clonotype. This rearrangement joins TRBV3-1 to TRBJ2-5; tentatively, D is TRBD2 (6 bases). Germline V gives CDR1 LGHDT, CDR2 YNNKEL (reference sequence). This CDR3 spans 15 amino acids. Trimming took 4 bases from V and 4 from J, leaving 16 bases between them. CDR3 bases: TGTGCCAGCAGCCGTAGCGGAGGGAGGAGAGAGACCCAGTACTTC. It yields the protein CASSRSGGRRETQYF.

V gene TRBV5-5 combines with J gene TRBJ1-1; 7 nucleotides align to TRBD1. V was clipped by 0 bases and J by 1 base; unmatched bases: 6. Germline V gene data show CDR1 as SGHKS and CDR2 as YYEKEE (reference sequence). The CDR3 runs 16 residues. The DNA of the CDR3 is TGTGCCAGCAGCTTGGCCTGGGGACAGCAGAACACTGAAGCTTTCTTT. This gives the protein CASSLAWGQQNTEAFF.

This clonotype has ten or more counts. The rearrangement links TRBV20-1 to TRBJ2-1, with 9 bases identical to TRBD2. This CDR3 spans 15 amino acids. V shed 4 bases, J shed 3 bases, and the junction held 7 bases outside the gene matches. CDR1 and CDR2 from the germline V gene are DFQATT and SNEGSKA (reference sequence). The chain's CDR3 is CSATRSGSLYNEQFF. The CDR3 DNA reads as TGCAGTGCTACCCGTAGCGGGAGCCTCTACAATGAGCAGTTCTTC.

There are many counts of this clonotype. The chain uses TRBV5-5 and TRBJ2-7; weak D call: TRBD2 (6 bases). V was pared by 2 bases and J by 5 bases, with 11 bases between. The CDR3 sequence is 13 residues long. The germline V gene encodes CDR1 SGHKS and CDR2 YYEKEE (reference sequence). The CDR3 DNA reads TGTGCCAGCAGCTTTACTAGCTTCCACGAGCAGTACTTC. Translating gives CASSFTSFHEQYF.

In its sample, this clonotype was seen many times. The rearrangement uses TRBV5-1 and TRBJ2-7; 11 bases fit TRBD2. The length of the CDR3 is 15 residues. Germline V CDR1 and CDR2: SGHRS, YFSETQ. V shed 9 bases, J shed 7 bases, and the junction held 15 bases outside the gene matches. The CDR3 sequence: CATTRIAGGPGEQYF. The CDR3, as DNA: TGCGCCACCACACGGATAGCGGGAGGGCCCGGAGAGCAGTACTTC.